This T cell receptor beta chain was found in a study of TET2 disruption in CD19-targeted CAR T cells (dated by TCRdb to about 2018). Study-wide context: No additional inclusion criteria were applied, and the number of samples was determined by the original clinical trial design and by sample availability.

The immunoSEQ assay was used to perform TCR beta chain deep sequencing. On the study's bioinformatics: Only productive TCR beta rearrangements were used to compute clonotype frequencies. TCRdb stores this immuneACCESS table with in-frame sequences only. Part of the clones is absent; in the studies checked, under half of the shortfall reflects unresolved V genes, and no reason is known for the rest. D and trimming were read from the DNA, whereas the V and J calls and clone size are those reported in that table. The table for this sample lists about 1,800 clones. Together, the top ten hold approximately 16% of the sample. Study-level results and caveats: The conclusions drawn about the patient's CAR T cells were based on extensive analysis of just one subject.

This clone is medium-sized (0.01 to 0.1%) by its frequency; no count is available. Its antigen specificity is not known. This specimen's treatment or condition label, per the study, means: autologous CTL019 cells: CD19 CAR with 4-1BB and CD3 zeta domains. TCR zeta and 4-1BB costimulatory signaling domains were built into the CD19 CAR. Leukapheresis was used to collect T cells from peripheral blood for manufacturing CTL019. The DNeasy Blood and Tissue Kit was used to extract genomic DNA from pre-infusion T cells, peripheral blood, or sorted post-infusion T cells. This TCR was sampled from a man in his 70s with chronic lymphocytic leukemia. This material consisted of CD8+ T cells sorted from cultured blood T cells, taken for CD19 CAR T cell therapy.

The part of the CDR3 DNA that was read is TGTGCCAGCAGTACCTTTCAGGGGCTGTTCTCCTACGAG. The resulting protein is CASSTFQGLFSYE. In full, the CDR3 is CASSTFQGLFSYEQYF. The receptor chain draws on TRBV6-2 or TRBV6-3 and TRBJ2-7, with TRBD1 tentatively as D gene (6 bases match). The DNA ends 3 residues before the CDR3 does, and the rest of the CDR3 is filled in from the germline J gene. CDR1 and CDR2 are drawn from the germline V gene: MNHEY, SVGEGT. V loses 5 bases, J loses 0 bases, and the germline ends lie 17 bases apart. The CDR3 covers 16 residues, taking in both the cysteine and the phenylalanine. Of the CDR3's DNA, 39 bases were read; they are in frame from base 1.